This TCR beta chain is from a study of STAT3 mutations in large granular lymphocyte leukemia. As for the study in general: More than half of T-LGLL patients received immunosuppressive therapy.

Produced via immunoSEQ multiplex PCR; TCRdb's table is partial and in-frame only. The profile shows 35,000 or so clones, nearly 90% of them singletons. Comment on this clone: Its antigen is not identified.

Study-level results: Some patients had dominant TCR clones larger than their STAT3 mutant burden. In T-cell large granular lymphocyte leukemia, about half of patients showed multiple immunodominant subclonotypes.

CDR1 is SGHRS and CDR2 is YFSETQ in the germline V gene. The trim removed 2 bases at V and 0 bases at J, leaving 9 bases unmatched. The CDR3 sequence is 17 residues long. This TCR derives from a human donor with T large granular lymphocyte leukemia. Some clones in this sample may be carry-over from other donors' samples. The sample comprised PBMCs. This chain joins TRBV5-1 and TRBJ1-1; 8 bases are a match to TRBD1. The CDR3 sequence is CASSLRTGRFMNTEAFF. CDR3 nucleotides: TGCGCCAGCAGCTTACGGACAGGGCGGTTCATGAACACTGAAGCTTTCTTT.